This T cell receptor beta chain was found in a study of radiotherapy plus CTLA-4 blockade in lung cancer. Clones were sequenced by immunoSEQ multiplex PCR, and TCRdb holds only the in-frame ones, with some missing. The sample holds some 110,000 clones; about 85% are singletons and the top ten take less than 2.5%. Deletions cut 11 bases from V and 1 base from J, with 13 bases between. CDR1 is MNHNS and CDR2 is SASEGT in the germline V gene. CDR3 length equals 13 residues. V usage is TRBV6-1 and J usage is TRBJ2-3; no clear D gene. The sequences come from peripheral blood, collected from a patient treated with radiotherapy plus ipilimumab. The sequence was obtained from a human donor with non-small cell lung cancer that progressed on radiotherapy plus ipilimumab. Some clones in this sample may be carry-over from other donors' samples. The CDR3 DNA sequence: TGTGCCGGTGCTGGCGGAGGCACAGATACGCAGTATTTT. Residues: CAGAGGGTDTQYF.